These T cell receptor beta chains were read from a single sample in a study of CD8+ T cells in alopecia areata. Sequencing used immunoSEQ multiplex PCR; TCRdb keeps in-frame clones, though not all of them. The repertoire holds over 200,000 clones, with around 62% as singletons. The source was CD4+ T cells sorted from blood, collected at week 0. Receptors were obtained from a human donor with alopecia areata. Each CDR3 is given with its conserved first and last residue. A D gene is named only where the DNA matches it firmly. Some rows mark clone size as missing; the rest say once, few, many or name a class of expanded clone.

j_call | clone_size | v_call | d_call | cdr3_aa | cdr3_nt
TRBJ2-3 | . | TRBV30 | . | CAWSGASPDTQYF | TGTGCCTGGAGTGGGGCTAGCCCAGATACGCAGTATTTT
TRBJ1-3 | . | TRBV11-2 | . | CASSGGPLGSGNTIYF | TGTGCCAGCAGCGGAGGACCGCTGGGCTCTGGAAACACCATATATTTT
TRBJ1-2 | . | TRBV7-6 | . | CASSPQGYNYGYTF | TGTGCCAGCAGCCCACAGGGTTACAACTATGGCTACACCTTC
TRBJ2-1 | few | TRBV15 | . | CATSRALLEQFF | TGTGCCACCAGCAGAGCCCTCCTTGAGCAGTTCTTC
TRBJ2-5 | few | TRBV29-1 | . | CSALQETQYF | TGCAGCGCATTACAGGAGACCCAGTACTTC
TRBJ2-7 | . | TRBV25-1 | TRBD1 | CASSARQGWKQYF | TGTGCCAGCAGTGCCCGACAGGGGTGGAAGCAGTACTTC
TRBJ2-2 | . | TRBV5-5 | . | CASSLAAPGTGELFF | TGTGCCAGCAGCTTGGCGGCCCCCGGTACCGGGGAGCTGTTTTTT
TRBJ2-2 | . | TRBV6-1 | . | CASNRGVTGELFF | TGTGCCAGTAATAGAGGCGTGACCGGGGAGCTGTTTTTT
TRBJ2-1 | . | TRBV9 | TRBD2 | CASSVAQRTSSYNEQFF | TGTGCCAGCAGCGTAGCCCAGCGGACTAGCTCCTACAATGAGCAGTTCTTC
TRBJ2-5 | . | TRBV7-9 | TRBD1 | CASSSTGNQETQYF | TGTGCCAGCAGCTCGACAGGGAACCAAGAGACCCAGTACTTC
TRBJ1-2 | . | TRBV5-1 | . | CASSLGIQGNSYGSLYGYTF | TGCGCCAGCAGCTTGGGAATCCAGGGTAATTCTTACGGATCCCTCTATGGCTACACCTTC
TRBJ2-5 | . | TRBV29-1 | TRBD1 | CSVRDRPQETQYF | TGCAGCGTCCGGGACAGGCCCCAAGAGACCCAGTACTTC
TRBJ1-2 | . | TRBV28 | . | CASSKNRDGYTF | TGTGCCAGCTCTAAAAACAGGGACGGCTACACCTTC
TRBJ2-1 | . | TRBV7-9 | . | CASSLVGQDYNEQFF | TGTGCCAGCAGCTTAGTAGGGCAGGACTACAATGAGCAGTTCTTC
TRBJ2-7 | . | TRBV6-5 | . | CASRTGFYEQYF | TGTGCCAGCAGGACAGGATTCTACGAGCAGTACTTC
TRBJ1-1 | few | TRBV2 | TRBD1 | CASDGTGPLEAFF | TGTGCCAGTGACGGGACAGGGCCTCTTGAAGCTTTCTTT
TRBJ1-1 | once | TRBV5-6 | . | CASSFRDEGAEAFF | TGTGCCAGCAGCTTCCGGGATGAGGGAGCTGAAGCTTTCTTT
TRBJ2-2 | . | TRBV14 | . | CASSQYRYRDTGELFF | TGTGCCAGCAGCCAATACAGATATAGGGACACCGGGGAGCTGTTTTTT
TRBJ2-2 | few | TRBV29-1 | TRBD1 | CSVEKGTGNTGELFF | TGCAGCGTCGAAAAGGGGACAGGGAACACCGGGGAGCTGTTTTTT
TRBJ1-5 | . | TRBV9 | . | CASSVGVGDQPQHF | TGTGCCAGCAGCGTAGGGGTGGGAGATCAGCCCCAGCATTTT
TRBJ2-1 | . | TRBV6-5 | TRBD2 | CASRTGSSGRGEQFF | TGTGCCAGCAGGACAGGGAGTAGCGGGAGAGGTGAGCAGTTCTTC
TRBJ2-7 | . | TRBV4-1 | TRBD1 | CASSQGQYRGYEQYF | TGCGCCAGCAGCCAAGGACAGTACAGGGGCTACGAGCAGTACTTC
TRBJ1-3 | . | TRBV11-2 | . | CASSRPGGAGNTIYF | TGTGCCAGCAGTCGTCCTGGAGGGGCTGGAAACACCATATATTTT
TRBJ1-2 | . | TRBV11-2 | . | CASSLASGGRGYTF | TGTGCCAGCAGCTTAGCTTCTGGGGGGCGAGGCTACACCTTC
TRBJ2-3 | . | TRBV7-2 | . | CASSLLEQGAQYF | TGTGCCAGCAGCCTACTAGAACAGGGTGCGCAGTATTTT
TRBJ1-4 | few | TRBV29-1 | TRBD1 | CSVSGTGNEKLFF | TGCAGCGTTTCTGGGACAGGAAATGAAAAACTGTTTTTT
TRBJ2-7 | many | TRBV7-9 | TRBD2 | CASSGSGASYEQYF | TGTGCCAGCAGCGGTAGCGGGGCCTCCTACGAGCAGTACTTC
TRBJ1-1 | few | TRBV29-1 | . | CSAAPGPDGEAFF | TGCAGCGCCGCTCCCGGTCCGGACGGTGAAGCTTTCTTT
TRBJ1-4 | few | TRBV29-1 | . | CSVRSAPNEKLFF | TGCAGCGTCCGCTCTGCGCCTAATGAAAAACTGTTTTTT
TRBJ1-5 | . | TRBV28 | . | CASRPGNSNQPQHF | TGTGCCAGCAGGCCCGGGAATAGCAATCAGCCCCAGCATTTT
TRBJ1-1 | once | TRBV7-3 | TRBD1 | CASSSTTGGNTEAFF | TGTGCCAGCAGCTCGACGACAGGGGGGAACACTGAAGCTTTCTTT
TRBJ2-1 | few | TRBV30 | TRBD2 | CAWKGLADKNEQFF | TGTGCCTGGAAGGGACTAGCGGACAAGAATGAGCAGTTCTTC
TRBJ2-4 | . | TRBV4-1 | . | CASSQGQAKGLAKNIQYF | TGCGCCAGCAGCCAAGGGCAGGCGAAAGGCCTAGCCAAAAACATTCAGTACTTC
TRBJ1-1 | few | TRBV6-5 | TRBD1 | CASNKGQATEAFF | TGTGCCAGCAATAAAGGACAGGCCACTGAAGCTTTCTTT
TRBJ2-1 | . | TRBV5-1 | . | CASSSQTERSYNEQFF | TGCGCCAGCAGCTCCCAGACAGAACGCTCCTACAATGAGCAGTTCTTC
TRBJ1-3 | . | TRBV30 | . | CAWSASGNTIYF | TGTGCCTGGAGTGCCTCTGGAAACACCATATATTTT
TRBJ2-5 | few | TRBV2 | TRBD2 | CASSEARLAGGRETQYF | TGTGCCAGCAGTGAAGCGCGACTAGCGGGAGGGCGGGAGACCCAGTACTTC
TRBJ2-7 | . | TRBV7-8 | . | CASVLDGSFGEQYF | TGTGCCAGCGTACTTGACGGGAGTTTCGGCGAGCAGTACTTC
TRBJ2-7 | . | TRBV11-2 | . | CASSPRPEREQYF | TGTGCCAGCAGCCCCAGGCCCGAACGGGAGCAGTACTTC
TRBJ2-5 | . | TRBV6-1 | TRBD2 | CASSEASGAQETQYF | TGTGCCAGCAGTGAGGCTAGCGGAGCCCAAGAGACCCAGTACTTC
TRBJ1-6 | . | TRBV6-1 | . | CASTRSAIESPLHF | TGTGCCAGCACCAGGTCCGCGATCGAATCACCCCTCCACTTT
TRBJ2-7 | once | TRBV18 | . | CASSLQTNDEQYF | TGTGCCAGCTCACTACAAACTAACGACGAGCAGTACTTC
TRBJ2-7 | . | TRBV7-6 | . | CASSSETRSSYEQYF | TGTGCCAGCAGCTCGGAGACACGTAGCTCCTACGAGCAGTACTTC
TRBJ1-1 | . | TRBV6-6 | . | CASSFREGNTEAFF | TGTGCCAGCAGTTTCCGGGAAGGGAACACTGAAGCTTTCTTT
TRBJ2-3 | once | TRBV6-5 | . | CASIGAGTDTQYF | TGTGCCAGCATTGGGGCGGGCACAGATACGCAGTATTTT
TRBJ1-5 | few | TRBV28 | TRBD1 | CASSSGQGDQPQHF | TGTGCCAGCAGTTCGGGACAGGGGGATCAGCCCCAGCATTTT
TRBJ2-6 | . | TRBV6-1 | . | CASSGFPIRYGANVLTF | TGTGCCAGCAGTGGTTTTCCCATCCGTTATGGGGCCAACGTCCTGACTTTC
TRBJ1-2 | few | TRBV4-1 | . | CASSQDGYGYTF | TGCGCCAGCAGCCAAGATGGCTATGGCTACACCTTC
TRBJ1-2 | . | TRBV30 | TRBD1 | CAWGRGLTDGYTF | TGTGCCTGGGGCAGGGGGCTGACGGATGGCTACACCTTC
TRBJ1-1 | . | TRBV30 | . | CAWSVQVNTEAFF | TGTGCCTGGAGTGTTCAGGTGAACACTGAAGCTTTCTTT
TRBJ2-3 | . | TRBV29-1 | TRBD2 | CSVEDRFGLAGDTQYF | TGCAGCGTTGAAGACAGATTTGGGCTAGCGGGCGATACGCAGTATTTT
TRBJ1-2 | . | TRBV5-6 | . | CASSSGHPYGYTF | TGTGCCAGCAGCTCTGGACACCCCTATGGCTACACCTTC
TRBJ2-2 | . | TRBV29-1 | . | CSVESGVGELFF | TGCAGCGTTGAATCTGGAGTCGGGGAGCTGTTTTTT
TRBJ2-7 | . | TRBV29-1 | . | CSVKDVGGTYEQYF | TGCAGCGTCAAGGATGTTGGGGGGACCTACGAGCAGTACTTC
TRBJ1-4 | . | TRBV19 | . | CASSIGATNEKLFF | TGTGCCAGTAGTATCGGAGCAACTAATGAAAAACTGTTTTTT
TRBJ2-7 | . | TRBV5-4 | . | CASSLGTGRPYEQYF | TGTGCCAGCAGCTTGGGAACAGGGCGACCCTACGAGCAGTACTTC
TRBJ2-1 | few | TRBV29-1 | . | CSSGVLASEASYNEQFF | TGCAGCTCTGGGGTCCTAGCCAGCGAGGCCTCCTACAATGAGCAGTTCTTC
TRBJ1-4 | few | TRBV5-8 | . | CASTLDRRDEKLFF | TGTGCCAGCACCTTAGACAGACGAGATGAAAAACTGTTTTTT